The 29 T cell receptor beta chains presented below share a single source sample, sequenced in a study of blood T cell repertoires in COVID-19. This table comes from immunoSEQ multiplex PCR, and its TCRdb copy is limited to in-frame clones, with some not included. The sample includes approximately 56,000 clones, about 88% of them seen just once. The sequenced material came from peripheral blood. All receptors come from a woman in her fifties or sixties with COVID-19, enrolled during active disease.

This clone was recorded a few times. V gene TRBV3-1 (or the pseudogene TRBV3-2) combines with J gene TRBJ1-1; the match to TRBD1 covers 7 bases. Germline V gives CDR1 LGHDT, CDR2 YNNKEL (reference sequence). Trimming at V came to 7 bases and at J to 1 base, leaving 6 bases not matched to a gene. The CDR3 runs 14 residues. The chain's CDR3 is CASTLGTANTEAFF. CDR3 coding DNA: TGTGCCAGCACCCTCGGGACAGCGAACACTGAAGCTTTCTTT.

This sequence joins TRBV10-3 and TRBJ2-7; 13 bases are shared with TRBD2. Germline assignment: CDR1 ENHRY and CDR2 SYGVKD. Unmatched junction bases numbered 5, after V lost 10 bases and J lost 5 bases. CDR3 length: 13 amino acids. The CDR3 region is CATLAGGRNEQYF. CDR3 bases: TGTGCCACACTAGCGGGGGGGCGTAACGAGCAGTACTTC.

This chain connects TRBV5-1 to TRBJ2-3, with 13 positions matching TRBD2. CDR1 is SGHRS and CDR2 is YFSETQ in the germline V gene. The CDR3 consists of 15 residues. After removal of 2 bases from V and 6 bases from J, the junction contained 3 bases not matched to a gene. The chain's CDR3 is CASSFGLAGVDTQYF. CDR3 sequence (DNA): TGCGCCAGCAGCTTTGGACTAGCGGGGGTCGATACGCAGTATTTT.

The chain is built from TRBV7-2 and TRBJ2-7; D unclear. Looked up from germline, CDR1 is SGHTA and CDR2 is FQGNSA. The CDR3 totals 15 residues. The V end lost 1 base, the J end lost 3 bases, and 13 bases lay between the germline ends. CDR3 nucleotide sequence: TGTGCCAGCAGCTTAGAGTTTCCAGGCCTCTACGAGCAGTACTTC. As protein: CASSLEFPGLYEQYF.

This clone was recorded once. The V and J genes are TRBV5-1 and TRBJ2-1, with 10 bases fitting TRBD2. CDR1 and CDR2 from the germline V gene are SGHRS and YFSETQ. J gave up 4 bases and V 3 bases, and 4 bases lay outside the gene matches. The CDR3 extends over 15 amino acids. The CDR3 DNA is TGCGCCAGCAGCTCTAGCGGGGGTCCGTACAATGAGCAGTTCTTC. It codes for CASSSSGGPYNEQFF. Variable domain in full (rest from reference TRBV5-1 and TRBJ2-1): KAGVTQTPRYLIKTRGQQVTLSCSPISGHRSVSWYQQTPGQGLQFLFEYFSETQRNKGNFPGRFSGRQFSNSRSEMNVSTLELGDSALYLCASSSSGGPYNEQFFGPGTRLTVL.

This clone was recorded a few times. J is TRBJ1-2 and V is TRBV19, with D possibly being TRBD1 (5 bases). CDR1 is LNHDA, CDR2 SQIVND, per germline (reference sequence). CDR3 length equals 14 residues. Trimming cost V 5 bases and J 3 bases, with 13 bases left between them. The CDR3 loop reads CASSLQGRDYGYTF. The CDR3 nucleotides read TGTGCCAGTAGTCTTCAGGGTAGGGACTATGGCTACACCTTC. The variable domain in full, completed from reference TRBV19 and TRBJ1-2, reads DGGITQSPKYLFRKEGQNVTLSCEQNLNHDAMYWYRQDPGQGLRLIYYSQIVNDFQKGDIAEGYSVSREKKESFPLTVTSAQKNPTAFYLCASSLQGRDYGYTFGSGTRLTVV.

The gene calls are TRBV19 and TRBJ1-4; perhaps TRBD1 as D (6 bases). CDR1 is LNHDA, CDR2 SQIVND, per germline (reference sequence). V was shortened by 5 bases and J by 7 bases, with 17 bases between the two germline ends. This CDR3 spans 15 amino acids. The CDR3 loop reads CASSPSGGGGEKLFF. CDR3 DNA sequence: TGTGCCAGTAGTCCCTCTGGGGGAGGGGGTGAAAAACTGTTTTTT. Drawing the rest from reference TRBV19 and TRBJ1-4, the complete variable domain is DGGITQSPKYLFRKEGQNVTLSCEQNLNHDAMYWYRQDPGQGLRLIYYSQIVNDFQKGDIAEGYSVSREKKESFPLTVTSAQKNPTAFYLCASSPSGGGGEKLFFGSGTQLSVL.

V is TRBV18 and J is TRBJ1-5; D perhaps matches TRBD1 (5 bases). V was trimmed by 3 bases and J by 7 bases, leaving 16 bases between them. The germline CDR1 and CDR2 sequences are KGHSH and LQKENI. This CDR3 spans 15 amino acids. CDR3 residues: CASSPGREVWQPQHF. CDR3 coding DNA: TGTGCCAGCTCACCTGGCAGGGAGGTTTGGCAGCCCCAGCATTTT. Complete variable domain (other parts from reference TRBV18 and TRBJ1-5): NAGVMQNPRHLVRRRGQEARLRCSPMKGHSHVYWYRQLPEEGLKFMVYLQKENIIDESGMPKERFSAEFPKEGPSILRIQQVVRGDSAAYFCASSPGREVWQPQHFGDGTRLSIL.

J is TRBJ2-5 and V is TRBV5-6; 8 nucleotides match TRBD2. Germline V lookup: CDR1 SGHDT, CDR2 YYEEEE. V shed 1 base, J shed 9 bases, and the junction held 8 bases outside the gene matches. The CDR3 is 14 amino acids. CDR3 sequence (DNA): TGTGCCAGCAGCTTGCGGGGGGGATCCCGGGCCCAGTACTTC. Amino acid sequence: CASSLRGGSRAQYF.

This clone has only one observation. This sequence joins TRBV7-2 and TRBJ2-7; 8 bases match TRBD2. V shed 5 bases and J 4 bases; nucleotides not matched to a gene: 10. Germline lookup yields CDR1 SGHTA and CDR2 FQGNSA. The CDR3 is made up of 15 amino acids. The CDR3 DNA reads TGTGCCAGCAGCCCCGGGTCACTAGCGGAATACGAGCAGTACTTC. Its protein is CASSPGSLAEYEQYF.

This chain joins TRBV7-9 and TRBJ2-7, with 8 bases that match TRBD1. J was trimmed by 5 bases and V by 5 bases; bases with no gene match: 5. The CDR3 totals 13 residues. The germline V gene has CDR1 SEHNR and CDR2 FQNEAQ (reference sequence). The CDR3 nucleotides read TGTGCCAGCAGCCCGGACAGGGTGAACGAGCAGTACTTC. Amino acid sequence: CASSPDRVNEQYF.

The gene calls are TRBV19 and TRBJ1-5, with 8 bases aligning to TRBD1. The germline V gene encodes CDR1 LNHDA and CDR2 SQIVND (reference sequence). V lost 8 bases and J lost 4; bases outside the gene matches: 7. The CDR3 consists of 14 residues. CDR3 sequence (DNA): TGTGCCAGTGGCGGACAGGGTGGGAATCAGCCCCAGCATTTT. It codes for CASGGQGGNQPQHF.

CDR3 bases: TGTGCCAGCAGCGAACAGGGAAGGGCGAACACTGAAGCTTTCTTT. Protein sequence: CASSEQGRANTEAFF. The genes are TRBV7-8 and TRBJ1-1; TRBD1 might be the D (6 bases). V was clipped by 5 bases and J by 1 base, with 14 bases between them. From germline, CDR1 is SGHVS and CDR2 FQNEAQ. This CDR3 contains 15 residues.

Here the CDR3 reads CSVEGAETQYF. The CDR3 DNA reads as TGCAGCGTCGAGGGGGCCGAGACCCAGTACTTC. This chain joins TRBV29-1 and TRBJ2-5, with TRBD1 matching over 7 bases. Germline lookup yields CDR1 SQVTM and CDR2 ANQGSEA. Unmatched junction bases numbered 3, after V lost 6 bases and J lost 5 bases. The CDR3 runs 11 residues.

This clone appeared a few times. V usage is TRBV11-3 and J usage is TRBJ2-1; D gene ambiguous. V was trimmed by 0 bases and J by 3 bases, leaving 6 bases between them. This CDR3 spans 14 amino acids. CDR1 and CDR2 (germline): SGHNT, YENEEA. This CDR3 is CASSLEISYNEQFF. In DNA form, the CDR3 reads TGTGCCAGCAGCTTAGAGATCAGCTACAATGAGCAGTTCTTC.

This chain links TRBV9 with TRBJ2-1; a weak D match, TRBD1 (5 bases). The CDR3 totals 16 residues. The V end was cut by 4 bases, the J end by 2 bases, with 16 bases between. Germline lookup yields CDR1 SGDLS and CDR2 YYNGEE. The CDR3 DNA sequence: TGTGCCAGCAGCCCGATCTTAGAGACAGCCTACAATGAGCAGTTCTTC. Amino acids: CASSPILETAYNEQFF.

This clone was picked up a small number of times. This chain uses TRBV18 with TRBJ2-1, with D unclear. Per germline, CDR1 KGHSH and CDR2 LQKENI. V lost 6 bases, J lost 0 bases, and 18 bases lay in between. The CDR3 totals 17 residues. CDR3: CASSPPLSMSSYNEQFF. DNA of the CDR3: TGTGCCAGCTCCCCCCCCCTGTCCATGAGCTCCTACAATGAGCAGTTCTTC.

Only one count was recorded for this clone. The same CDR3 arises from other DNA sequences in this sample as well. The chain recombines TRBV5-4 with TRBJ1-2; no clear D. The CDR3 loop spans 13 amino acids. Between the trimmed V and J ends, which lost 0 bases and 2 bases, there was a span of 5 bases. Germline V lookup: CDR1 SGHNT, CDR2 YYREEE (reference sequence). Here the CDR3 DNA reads TGTGCCAGCAGCTTGGATTCAAACTATGGCTACACCTTC. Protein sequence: CASSLDSNYGYTF.

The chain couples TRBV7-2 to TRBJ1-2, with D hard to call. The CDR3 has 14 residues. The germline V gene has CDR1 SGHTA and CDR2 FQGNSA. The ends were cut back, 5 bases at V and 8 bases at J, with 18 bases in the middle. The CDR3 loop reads CASSGNYGMRGYTF. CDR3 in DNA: TGTGCCAGCAGCGGCAACTACGGTATGAGGGGCTACACCTTC.

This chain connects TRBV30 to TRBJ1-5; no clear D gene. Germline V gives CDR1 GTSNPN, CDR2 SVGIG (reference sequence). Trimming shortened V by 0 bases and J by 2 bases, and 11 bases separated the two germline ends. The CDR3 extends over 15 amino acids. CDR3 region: CAWSVGQAGNQPQHF. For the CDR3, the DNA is TGTGCCTGGAGTGTCGGCCAGGCCGGCAATCAGCCCCAGCATTTT. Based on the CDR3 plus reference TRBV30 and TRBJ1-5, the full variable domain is SQTIHQWPATLVQPVGSPLSLECTVEGTSNPNLYWYRQAAGRGLQLLFYSVGIGQISSEVPQNLSASRPQDRQFILSSKKLLLSDSGFYLCAWSVGQAGNQPQHFGDGTRLSIL.

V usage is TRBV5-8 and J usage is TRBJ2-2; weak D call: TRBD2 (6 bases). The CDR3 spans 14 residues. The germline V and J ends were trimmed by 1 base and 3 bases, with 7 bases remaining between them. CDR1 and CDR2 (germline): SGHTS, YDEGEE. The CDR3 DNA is TGTGCCAGCAGCTTGTGGGAGGACACCGGGGAGCTGTTTTTT. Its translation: CASSLWEDTGELFF.

CDR3 nucleotide sequence: TGTGCCAGCAGCCAAGGTGTTATTCGGACTGCGAACACCGGGGAGCTGTTTTTT. Its protein product is CASSQGVIRTANTGELFF. The chain joins TRBV3-1 (or the pseudogene TRBV3-2) to TRBJ2-2; D may be TRBD2 (5 bases). Per germline, CDR1 LGHDT and CDR2 YNNKEL (reference sequence). The CDR3 covers 18 residues. Trimming pared 1 base from V and 0 bases from J, leaving 15 bases between.

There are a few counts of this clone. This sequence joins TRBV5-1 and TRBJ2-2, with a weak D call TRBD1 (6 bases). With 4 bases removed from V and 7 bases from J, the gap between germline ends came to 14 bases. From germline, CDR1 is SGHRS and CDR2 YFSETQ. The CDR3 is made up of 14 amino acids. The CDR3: CASSPEGGNGELFF. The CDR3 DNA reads TGCGCCAGCAGCCCGGAAGGGGGTAACGGGGAGCTGTTTTTT.

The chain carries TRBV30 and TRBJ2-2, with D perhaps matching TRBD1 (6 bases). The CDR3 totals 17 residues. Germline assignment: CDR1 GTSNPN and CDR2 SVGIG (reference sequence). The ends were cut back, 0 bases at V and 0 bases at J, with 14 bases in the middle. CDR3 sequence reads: CAWSVWTASANTGELFF. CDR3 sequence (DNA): TGTGCCTGGAGTGTGTGGACAGCAAGCGCGAACACCGGGGAGCTGTTTTTT.

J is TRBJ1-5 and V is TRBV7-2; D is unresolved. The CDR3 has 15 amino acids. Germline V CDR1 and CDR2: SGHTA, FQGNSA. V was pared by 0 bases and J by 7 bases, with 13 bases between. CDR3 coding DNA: TGTGCCAGCAGCTTAGCGCGGGAACCGGGACAGCCCCAGCATTTT. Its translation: CASSLAREPGQPQHF.

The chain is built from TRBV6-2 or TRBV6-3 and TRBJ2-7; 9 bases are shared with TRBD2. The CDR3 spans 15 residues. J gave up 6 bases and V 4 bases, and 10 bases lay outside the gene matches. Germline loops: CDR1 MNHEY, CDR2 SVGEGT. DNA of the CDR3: TGTGCCAGCAGTTTAAGGCCGGGACTAGCAGCCGAGCAGTACTTC. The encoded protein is CASSLRPGLAAEQYF.

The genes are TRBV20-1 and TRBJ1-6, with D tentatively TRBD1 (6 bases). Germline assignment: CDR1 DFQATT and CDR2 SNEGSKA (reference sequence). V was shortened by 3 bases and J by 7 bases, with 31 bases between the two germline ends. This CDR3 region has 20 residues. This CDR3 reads CSASTMLGADKAGFNSPLHF. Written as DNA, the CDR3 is TGCAGTGCTAGTACCATGTTGGGGGCGGACAAGGCGGGCTTCAATTCACCCCTCCACTTT.

DNA for the CDR3: TGTGCCATCCTACCGGGGGACGGAAACACCATATATTTT. Translating gives CAILPGDGNTIYF. The chain is built from TRBV10-3 and TRBJ1-3; possible D gene TRBD1, 5 bases. V lost 8 bases, J lost 4 bases, and 12 bases lay in between. The CDR3 is made up of 13 amino acids. CDR1 ENHRY and CDR2 SYGVKD come from the germline V gene.

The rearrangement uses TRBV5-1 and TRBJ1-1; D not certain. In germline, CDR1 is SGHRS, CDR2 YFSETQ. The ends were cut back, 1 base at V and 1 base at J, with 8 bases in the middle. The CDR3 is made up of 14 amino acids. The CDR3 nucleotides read TGCGCCAGCAGCTTGACGGGTAGGAACACTGAAGCTTTCTTT. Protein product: CASSLTGRNTEAFF.